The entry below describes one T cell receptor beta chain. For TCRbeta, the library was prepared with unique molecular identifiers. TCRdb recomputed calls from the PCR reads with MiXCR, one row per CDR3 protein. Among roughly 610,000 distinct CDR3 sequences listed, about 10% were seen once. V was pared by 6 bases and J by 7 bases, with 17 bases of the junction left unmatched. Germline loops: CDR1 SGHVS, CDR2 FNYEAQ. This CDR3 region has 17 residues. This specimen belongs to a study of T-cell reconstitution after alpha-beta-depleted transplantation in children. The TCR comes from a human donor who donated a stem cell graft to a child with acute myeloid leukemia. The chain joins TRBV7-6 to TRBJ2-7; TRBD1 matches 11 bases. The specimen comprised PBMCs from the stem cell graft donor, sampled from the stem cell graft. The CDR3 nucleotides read TGTGCCAGCAGTTCTGGGAGGGACAGGGGGATCCCCCTAGAGCAGTACTTC. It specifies CASSSGRDRGIPLEQYF.